This T cell receptor beta chain is from a study of blood T cell repertoires in COVID-19. Method: immunoSEQ multiplex PCR; TCRdb's copy keeps in-frame clones and lacks some. The sample consists of over 150,000 clones, roughly 90% of them appearing once. The CDR3 extends over 15 amino acids. The germline V and J ends were trimmed by 1 base and 0 bases, with 8 bases remaining between them. The germline gives CDR1 SGHDT, CDR2 YYEEEE. The specimen sequenced was peripheral blood. The chain recombines TRBV5-6 with TRBJ1-5; D is ambiguous. The clonotype was recovered from a woman in her sixties who had recovered from COVID-19. The CDR3 spells CASSLISYSNQPQHF. The CDR3 DNA sequence: TGTGCCAGCAGCTTGATCTCCTATAGCAATCAGCCCCAGCATTTT.